These T cell receptor beta chains were read from a single sample in a study of beta chain features in type 1 diabetes. TCRdb's copy holds only in-frame clones and misses some; the assay was immunoSEQ multiplex PCR. The top ten hold roughly 0.016% of the sample, which has some 350,000 clones, 13% seen once. Source material: naive CD4+ T cells from blood. Receptor source: a woman aged 18-29 years with type 1 diabetes. CDR3s include the opening cysteine and the closing phenylalanine or tryptophan. D genes are given only for firm matches. Only some rows state a clone size, as once, few, many or a class for expanded clones.

-	TRBV19	few	TRBJ2-1	CASSISNPYSYNEQFF	TGTGCCAGTAGTATCTCAAATCCCTATTCCTACAATGAGCAGTTCTTC
-	TRBV28	-	TRBJ1-1	CASRPQSSSPEAFF	TGTGCCAGCAGGCCCCAAAGTAGTAGCCCTGAAGCTTTCTTT
-	TRBV7-2	few	TRBJ2-7	CASSPRWVTVSYEQYF	TGTGCCAGCAGCCCGCGGTGGGTAACTGTCTCCTACGAGCAGTACTTC
-	TRBV7-9	-	TRBJ2-3	CASSLRELPGDTQYF	TGTGCCAGCAGCTTACGGGAGCTTCCGGGGGATACGCAGTATTTT
TRBD2	TRBV15	-	TRBJ2-1	CATSSRLAGDNEQFF	TGTGCCACCAGCAGCAGACTAGCGGGGGACAATGAGCAGTTCTTC
TRBD2	TRBV4-2	-	TRBJ2-1	CASSRKSVGLAGENSYNEQFF	TGTGCCAGCAGCCGAAAGAGTGTTGGACTAGCGGGGGAGAACTCCTACAATGAGCAGTTCTTC
TRBD1	TRBV7-9	few	TRBJ1-2	CASSPQGHYGYTF	TGTGCCAGCAGTCCACAGGGGCACTATGGCTACACCTTC
-	TRBV20-1	few	TRBJ2-1	CSAGGPEQFF	TGCAGTGCCGGAGGGCCTGAGCAGTTCTTC
TRBD1	TRBV6-6	few	TRBJ1-1	CASMWGQGNTEAFF	TGTGCCAGCATGTGGGGACAGGGGAACACTGAAGCTTTCTTT
-	TRBV11-2	-	TRBJ2-2	CASSPQGSGELFF	TGTGCCAGCAGCCCCCAGGGCTCCGGGGAGCTGTTTTTT
-	TRBV27	-	TRBJ1-2	CASSGREARYGYTF	TGTGCCAGCAGTGGCAGGGAAGCTCGCTATGGCTACACCTTC
-	TRBV7-9	-	TRBJ2-1	CASSLVLATGMEQFF	TGTGCCAGCAGCTTAGTCCTAGCTACGGGTATGGAGCAGTTCTTC
TRBD2	TRBV9	few	TRBJ2-2	CASSPWTSGRVAGELFF	TGTGCCAGCAGCCCATGGACTAGCGGGAGGGTCGCCGGGGAGCTGTTTTTT
-	TRBV2	few	TRBJ2-2	CASSSGPNTGELFF	TGTGCCAGCAGTAGTGGGCCGAACACCGGGGAGCTGTTTTTT
TRBD2	TRBV7-2	few	TRBJ2-5	CASSIAGGGETQYF	TGTGCCAGCAGCATTGCGGGAGGGGGAGAGACCCAGTACTTC
TRBD1	TRBV27	-	TRBJ1-2	CASSSVGTAALQTYGYTF	TGTGCCAGCAGTTCTGTCGGGACAGCGGCACTTCAAACCTATGGCTACACCTTC
-	TRBV2	-	TRBJ2-1	CASRGLRGYNEQFF	TGTGCCAGCAGGGGCCTCCGGGGATACAATGAGCAGTTCTTC
TRBD2	TRBV11-2	-	TRBJ2-1	CASSPLRLAGGYNEQFF	TGTGCCAGCAGCCCCCTCCGACTAGCGGGAGGGTACAATGAGCAGTTCTTC
TRBD2	TRBV5-6	few	TRBJ2-5	CASSLAAGVETQYF	TGTGCCAGCAGCTTGGCAGCGGGGGTGGAGACCCAGTACTTC
-	TRBV6-6	-	TRBJ2-5	CASSPGPGEGEETQYF	TGTGCCAGCAGTCCTGGACCGGGGGAGGGGGAAGAGACCCAGTACTTC
TRBD1	TRBV19	once	TRBJ1-2	CASSEQGWSYGYTF	TGTGCCAGTAGTGAACAGGGGTGGTCCTATGGCTACACCTTC
TRBD2	TRBV4-3	-	TRBJ2-1	CASSTALAGDVLEQFF	TGCGCCAGCTCTACTGCGCTAGCGGGAGATGTTCTTGAGCAGTTCTTC
-	TRBV6-6	few	TRBJ2-3	CASSGLLTQYF	TGTGCCAGCAGTGGCTTGCTTACGCAGTATTTT
-	TRBV14	few	TRBJ2-7	CASSPDRTYEQYF	TGTGCCAGCAGCCCAGACAGGACTTACGAGCAGTACTTC
-	TRBV2	few	TRBJ2-7	CASKGIDRFHEQYF	TGTGCCAGCAAGGGCATAGACAGGTTTCACGAGCAGTACTTC
-	TRBV28	once	TRBJ2-5	CASGQTGTLKTQYF	TGTGCCAGCGGGCAAACCGGGACACTGAAGACCCAGTACTTC
TRBD2	TRBV7-6	-	TRBJ2-1	CASSGRTSAYNEQFF	TGTGCCAGCAGCGGGAGGACTAGCGCCTACAATGAGCAGTTCTTC
-	TRBV5-4	few	TRBJ2-5	CASSFGAQETQYF	TGTGCCAGCAGCTTTGGGGCTCAAGAGACCCAGTACTTC
TRBD2	TRBV5-1	-	TRBJ2-7	CASSLAGGGTSYEQYF	TGCGCCAGCAGCTTGGCCGGGGGAGGGACCTCCTACGAGCAGTACTTC
-	TRBV7-9	few	TRBJ1-2	CASSWTGDYGYTF	TGTGCCAGCAGCTGGACTGGAGACTATGGCTACACCTTC
-	TRBV28	-	TRBJ2-7	CASSLQTGTSYEQYF	TGTGCCAGCAGCTTACAAACCGGGACATCCTACGAGCAGTACTTC
-	TRBV19	few	TRBJ1-5	CASSTASTTDQPQHF	TGTGCCAGTAGTACCGCGTCAACCACAGATCAGCCCCAGCATTTT
TRBD1	TRBV5-8	-	TRBJ2-6	CASKPGTGSHSGANVLTF	TGTGCCAGCAAACCCGGGACAGGTTCGCACTCTGGGGCCAACGTCCTGACTTTC
TRBD2	TRBV28	-	TRBJ2-5	CASRAGGSPETQYF	TGTGCCAGCAGGGCGGGAGGCTCCCCGGAGACCCAGTACTTC
-	TRBV7-2	-	TRBJ2-1	CAGGRLSYNEQFF	TGTGCTGGAGGGAGGCTCTCCTACAATGAGCAGTTCTTC
TRBD2	TRBV7-2	few	TRBJ2-3	CASSLFRTSGSADTQYF	TGTGCCAGCAGCTTATTCCGGACTAGCGGGAGCGCAGATACGCAGTATTTT
-	TRBV19	few	TRBJ1-2	CASNPFGGGANYGYTF	TGTGCCAGTAACCCCTTCGGGGGGGGAGCTAACTATGGCTACACCTTC
TRBD1	TRBV18	-	TRBJ1-2	CASSLPGTASNYGYTF	TGTGCCAGCTCACTCCCCGGGACAGCGAGTAACTATGGCTACACCTTC
-	TRBV7-9	few	TRBJ2-3	CASSSFRQSSRDTQYF	TGTGCCAGCAGCTCCTTCAGACAGTCCAGCAGGGATACGCAGTATTTT
TRBD1	TRBV30	-	TRBJ1-1	CAWSVRTGEAFF	TGTGCCTGGAGTGTACGGACAGGGGAAGCTTTCTTT
TRBD1	TRBV6-5	-	TRBJ1-2	CASREGAGYTF	TGTGCCAGCAGGGAGGGGGCTGGCTACACCTTC
TRBD1	TRBV5-1	-	TRBJ1-1	CASSPRTGDTEAFF	TGCGCCAGCAGCCCCAGAACAGGGGACACTGAAGCTTTCTTT
TRBD2	TRBV11-3	few	TRBJ2-2	CASSLGLAGGELFF	TGTGCCAGCAGCTTAGGACTAGCTGGCGGGGAGCTGTTTTTT
TRBD2	TRBV7-2	-	TRBJ2-7	CASSLGASGTYYEQYF	TGTGCCAGCAGCTTGGGGGCTAGCGGGACGTATTACGAGCAGTACTTC
-	TRBV10-1	few	TRBJ2-3	CASSGLFSDTQYF	TGCGCCAGCAGTGGACTGTTCTCAGATACGCAGTATTTT
TRBD1	TRBV7-9	few	TRBJ1-2	CASSVWGDREGYTF	TGTGCCAGCAGCGTCTGGGGGGACAGGGAAGGCTACACCTTC
-	TRBV28	few	TRBJ2-3	CASSFGAATYTDTQYF	TGTGCCAGCAGTTTTGGGGCGGCCACATACACAGATACGCAGTATTTT